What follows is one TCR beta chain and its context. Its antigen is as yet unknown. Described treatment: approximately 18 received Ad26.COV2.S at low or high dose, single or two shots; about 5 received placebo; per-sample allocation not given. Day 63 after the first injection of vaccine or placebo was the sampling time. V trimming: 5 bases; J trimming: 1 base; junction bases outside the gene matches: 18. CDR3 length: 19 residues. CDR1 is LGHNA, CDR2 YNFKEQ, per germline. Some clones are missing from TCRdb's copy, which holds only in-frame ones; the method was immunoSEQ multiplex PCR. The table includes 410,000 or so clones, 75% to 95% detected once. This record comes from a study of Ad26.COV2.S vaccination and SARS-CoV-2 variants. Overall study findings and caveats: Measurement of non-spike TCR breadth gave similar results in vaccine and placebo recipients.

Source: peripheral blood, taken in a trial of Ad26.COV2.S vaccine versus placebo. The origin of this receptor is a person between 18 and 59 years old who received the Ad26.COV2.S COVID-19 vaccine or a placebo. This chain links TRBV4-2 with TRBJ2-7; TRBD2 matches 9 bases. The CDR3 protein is CASSASVLAGSTKSYEQYF. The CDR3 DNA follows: TGTGCCAGCAGCGCCTCCGTCCTAGCGGGAAGCACCAAATCCTACGAGCAGTACTTC.